The clone carrying this T cell receptor (beta chain) was counted a single time. Its matching antigen is unknown. These data are taken from a study of PD-1 blockade in classical Hodgkin lymphoma. Study-level points and caveats: Healthy donors reportedly exceeded newly diagnosed patients in baseline TCR diversity. Some patients began nivolumab under 1 year after ASCT. These patients were excluded from later analyses. There remain no defined causes for the repertoire differences, which possibly reflect disease activity or prior therapy.

The sample's time point: cycle 4 day 1 (C4D1), after 5 to 7 weeks of nivolumab. Every single patient, without exception, relapsed after autologous stem cell transplantation, and brentuximab vedotin exposure varied. Best overall response was complete response, partial response or progressive disease in these relapsed/refractory classical Hodgkin lymphoma patients. Repertoires were generated with immunoSEQ multiplex PCR, while TCRdb's copy carries only in-frame clones and drops some. The data contain more than 75,000 clones, under 95% of them seen just once; the ten biggest clones take up roughly 2%. The CDR3 spans 16 residues. The V end lost 5 bases, the J end lost 6 bases, and 20 bases lay between the germline ends. The germline V gene has CDR1 MDHEN and CDR2 SYDVKM.

The chain is built from TRBV28 and TRBJ2-4; D is perhaps TRBD2 (6 bases). This clonotype was obtained from a human donor with classical Hodgkin lymphoma. The material was peripheral blood mononuclear cells (PBMCs), obtained before the fourth cycle of nivolumab. CDR3: CASSPPGVGALNIQYF. Here the CDR3 DNA reads TGTGCCAGCAGTCCACCGGGGGTCGGCGCCTTAAACATTCAGTACTTC.